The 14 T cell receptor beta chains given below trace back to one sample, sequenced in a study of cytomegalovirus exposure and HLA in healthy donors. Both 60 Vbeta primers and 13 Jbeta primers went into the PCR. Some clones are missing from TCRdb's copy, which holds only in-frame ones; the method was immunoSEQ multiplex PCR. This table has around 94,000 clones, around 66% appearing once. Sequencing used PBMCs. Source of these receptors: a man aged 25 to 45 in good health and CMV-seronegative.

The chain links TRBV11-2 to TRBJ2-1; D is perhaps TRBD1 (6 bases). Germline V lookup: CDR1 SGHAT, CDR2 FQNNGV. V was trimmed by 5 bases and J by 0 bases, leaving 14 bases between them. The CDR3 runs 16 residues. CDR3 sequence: CASSPDRHLSYNEQFF. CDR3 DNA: TGTGCCAGCAGCCCCGACAGGCATCTCTCCTACAATGAGCAGTTCTTC.

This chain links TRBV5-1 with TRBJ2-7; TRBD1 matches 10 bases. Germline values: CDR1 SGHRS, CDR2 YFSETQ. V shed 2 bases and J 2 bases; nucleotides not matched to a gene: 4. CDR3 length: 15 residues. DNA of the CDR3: TGCGCCAGCAGCTTCGGACAGGGGGTCACCTACGAGCAGTACTTC. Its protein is CASSFGQGVTYEQYF.

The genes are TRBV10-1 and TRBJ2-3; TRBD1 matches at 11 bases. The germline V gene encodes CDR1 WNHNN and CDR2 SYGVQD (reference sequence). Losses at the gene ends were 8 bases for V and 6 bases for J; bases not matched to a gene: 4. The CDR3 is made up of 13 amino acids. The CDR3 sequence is CASGDRGFDTQYF. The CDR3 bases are TGCGCCAGCGGGGACAGGGGGTTCGATACGCAGTATTTT.

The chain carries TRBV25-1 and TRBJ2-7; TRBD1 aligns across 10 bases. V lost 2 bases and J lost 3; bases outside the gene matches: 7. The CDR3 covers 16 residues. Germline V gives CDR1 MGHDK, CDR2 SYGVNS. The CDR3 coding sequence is TGTGCCAGCAGTGAACTCCTGGGGACAGGGGACTACGAGCAGTACTTC. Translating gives CASSELLGTGDYEQYF.

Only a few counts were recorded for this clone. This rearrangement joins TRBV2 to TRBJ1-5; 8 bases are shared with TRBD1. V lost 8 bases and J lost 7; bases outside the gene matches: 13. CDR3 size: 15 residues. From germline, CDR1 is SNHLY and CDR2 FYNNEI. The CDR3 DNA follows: TGTGCCAGCGGGGAGGACAGGGCGGGTGGCCAGCCCCAGCATTTT. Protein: CASGEDRAGGQPQHF.

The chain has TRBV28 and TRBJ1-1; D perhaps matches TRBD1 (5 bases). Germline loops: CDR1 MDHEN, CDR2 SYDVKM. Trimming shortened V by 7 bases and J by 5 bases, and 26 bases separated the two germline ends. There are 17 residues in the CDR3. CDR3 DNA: TGTGCCAGCATTTCGCCCATCGTGCGGGGGGGGGAGACTGAAGCTTTCTTT. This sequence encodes CASISPIVRGGETEAFF.

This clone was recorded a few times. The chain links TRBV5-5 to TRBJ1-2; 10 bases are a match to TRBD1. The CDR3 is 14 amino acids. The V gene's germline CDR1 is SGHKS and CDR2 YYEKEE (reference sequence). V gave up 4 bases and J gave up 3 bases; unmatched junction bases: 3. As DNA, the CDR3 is TGTGCCAGCAGCCCGGGACAGGGGTACTATGGCTACACCTTC. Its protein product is CASSPGQGYYGYTF. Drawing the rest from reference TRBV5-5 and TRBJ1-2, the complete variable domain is DAGVTQSPTHLIKTRGQQVTLRCSPISGHKSVSWYQQVLGQGPQFIFQYYEKEERGRGNFPDRFSARQFPNYSSELNVNALLLGDSALYLCASSPGQGYYGYTFGSGTRLTVV.

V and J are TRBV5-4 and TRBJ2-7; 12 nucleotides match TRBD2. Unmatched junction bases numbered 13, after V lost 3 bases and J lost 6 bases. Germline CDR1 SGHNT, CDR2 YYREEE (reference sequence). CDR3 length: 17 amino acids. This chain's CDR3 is CASSSPQTSGSVPEQYF. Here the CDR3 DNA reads TGTGCCAGCAGCTCCCCCCAGACTAGCGGGAGTGTTCCCGAGCAGTACTTC.

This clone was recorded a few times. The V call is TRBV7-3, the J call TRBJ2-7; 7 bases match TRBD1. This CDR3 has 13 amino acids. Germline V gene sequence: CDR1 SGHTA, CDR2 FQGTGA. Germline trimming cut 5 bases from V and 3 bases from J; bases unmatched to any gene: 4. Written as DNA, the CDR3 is TGTGCCAGCAGCCAGTCAGGGGGCTACGAGCAGTACTTC. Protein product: CASSQSGGYEQYF.

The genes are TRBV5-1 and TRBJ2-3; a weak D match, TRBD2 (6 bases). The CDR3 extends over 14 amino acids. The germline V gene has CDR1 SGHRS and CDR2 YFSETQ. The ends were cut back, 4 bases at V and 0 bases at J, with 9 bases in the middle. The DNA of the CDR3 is TGCGCCAGCAGCCCCGGAGGGAGCACAGATACGCAGTATTTT. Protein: CASSPGGSTDTQYF.

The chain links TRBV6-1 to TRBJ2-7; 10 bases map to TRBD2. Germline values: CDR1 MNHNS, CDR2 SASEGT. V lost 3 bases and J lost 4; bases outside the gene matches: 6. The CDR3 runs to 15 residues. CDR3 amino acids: CASSESGTSAYEQYF. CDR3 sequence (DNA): TGTGCCAGCAGTGAGTCCGGGACTAGCGCGTACGAGCAGTACTTC.

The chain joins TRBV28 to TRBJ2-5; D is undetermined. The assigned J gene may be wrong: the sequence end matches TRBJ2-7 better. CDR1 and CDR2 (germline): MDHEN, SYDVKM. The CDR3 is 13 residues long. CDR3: CASSSTYGFEQYF. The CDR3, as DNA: TGTGCCAGCAGTTCGACCTACGGGTTCGAGCAGTACTTC.

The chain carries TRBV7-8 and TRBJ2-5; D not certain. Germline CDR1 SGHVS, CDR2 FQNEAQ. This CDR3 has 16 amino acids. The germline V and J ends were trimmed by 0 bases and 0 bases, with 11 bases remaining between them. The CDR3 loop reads CASSLAYNEYQETQYF. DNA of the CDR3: TGTGCCAGCAGCTTAGCGTATAACGAGTACCAAGAGACCCAGTACTTC.

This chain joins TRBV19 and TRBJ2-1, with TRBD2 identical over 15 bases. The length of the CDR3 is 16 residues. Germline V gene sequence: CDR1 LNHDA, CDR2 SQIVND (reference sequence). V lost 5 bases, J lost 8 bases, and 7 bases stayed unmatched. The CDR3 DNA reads TGTGCCAGTAGTGGGAGGGGACTAGCGGGAGGAGATGAGCAGTTCTTC. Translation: CASSGRGLAGGDEQFF. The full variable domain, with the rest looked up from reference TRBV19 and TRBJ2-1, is DGGITQSPKYLFRKEGQNVTLSCEQNLNHDAMYWYRQDPGQGLRLIYYSQIVNDFQKGDIAEGYSVSREKKESFPLTVTSAQKNPTAFYLCASSGRGLAGGDEQFFGPGTRLTVL.